Listed below are T cell receptor beta chains from one sample, sequenced in a study of cytomegalovirus exposure and HLA in healthy donors. Sequenced by immunoSEQ multiplex PCR; TCRdb stores in-frame clones only, minus some. This sample has approximately 160,000 clones; around three quarters occur once, and the top ten carry about 1.6%. Specimen: PBMCs. These receptors came from a man aged 40-49 years in good health and CMV-seronegative. The CDR3 runs from the conserved cysteine through the conserved F or W. The order of the fields is clone size, D gene, V gene, J gene, CDR3 protein, CDR3 DNA. D genes are given only for firm matches. Expanded clones get a size class; other rows say once, few or many, or leave the size out.

clone_size: NA; d_call: TRBD2; v_call: TRBV19; j_call: TRBJ2-7; cdr3_aa: CASSAGVVHEQYF; cdr3_nt: TGTGCCAGTTCAGCGGGAGTAGTCCACGAGCAGTACTTC
clone_size: NA; d_call: NA; v_call: TRBV5-6; j_call: TRBJ2-4; cdr3_aa: CASSRILAKNIQYF; cdr3_nt: TGTGCCAGCTCGAGGATCCTAGCCAAAAACATTCAGTACTTC
clone_size: NA; d_call: NA; v_call: TRBV30; j_call: TRBJ1-2; cdr3_aa: CAWTPGGRGYTF; cdr3_nt: TGTGCCTGGACCCCGGGGGGGCGCGGCTACACCTTC
clone_size: few; d_call: NA; v_call: TRBV7-9; j_call: TRBJ1-2; cdr3_aa: CASSSLRGIGGYTF; cdr3_nt: TGTGCCAGCAGCTCCCTTAGGGGGATTGGTGGCTACACCTTC
clone_size: NA; d_call: TRBD1; v_call: TRBV19; j_call: TRBJ2-7; cdr3_aa: CASSKDRTGFDEQYF; cdr3_nt: TGTGCCAGTAGTAAAGACAGGACAGGGTTTGACGAGCAGTACTTC
clone_size: NA; d_call: TRBD1; v_call: TRBV7-8; j_call: TRBJ1-1; cdr3_aa: CASSGWTGDTEAFF; cdr3_nt: TGTGCCAGCAGCGGGTGGACAGGGGACACTGAAGCTTTCTTT
clone_size: NA; d_call: TRBD1; v_call: TRBV6-1; j_call: TRBJ1-2; cdr3_aa: CASKTGQGARGYTF; cdr3_nt: TGTGCCAGTAAAACAGGACAGGGGGCTAGGGGCTACACCTTC
clone_size: NA; d_call: TRBD2; v_call: TRBV5-1; j_call: TRBJ2-1; cdr3_aa: CASSSGREGENEQFF; cdr3_nt: TGCGCCAGCAGCTCGGGGCGGGAGGGAGAGAATGAGCAGTTCTTC
clone_size: NA; d_call: NA; v_call: TRBV30; j_call: TRBJ1-1; cdr3_aa: CAWSVRVSGTEAFF; cdr3_nt: TGTGCCTGGAGTGTACGAGTGTCGGGCACTGAAGCTTTCTTT
clone_size: NA; d_call: NA; v_call: TRBV18; j_call: TRBJ1-1; cdr3_aa: CASSPTGGPNTEAFF; cdr3_nt: TGTGCCAGCTCACCAACGGGAGGGCCGAACACTGAAGCTTTCTTT